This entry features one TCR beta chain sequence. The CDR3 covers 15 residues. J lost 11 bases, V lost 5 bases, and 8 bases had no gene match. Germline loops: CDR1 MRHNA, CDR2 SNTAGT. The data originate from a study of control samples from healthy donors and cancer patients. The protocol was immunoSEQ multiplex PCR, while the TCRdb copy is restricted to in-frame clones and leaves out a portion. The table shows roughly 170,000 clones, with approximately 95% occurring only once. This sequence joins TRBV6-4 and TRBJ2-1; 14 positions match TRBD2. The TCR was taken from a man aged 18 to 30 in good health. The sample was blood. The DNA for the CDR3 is TGTGCCAGCAGTCCCGGGACTAGCGGGGGATTCAAGCAGTTCTTC. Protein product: CASSPGTSGGFKQFF.